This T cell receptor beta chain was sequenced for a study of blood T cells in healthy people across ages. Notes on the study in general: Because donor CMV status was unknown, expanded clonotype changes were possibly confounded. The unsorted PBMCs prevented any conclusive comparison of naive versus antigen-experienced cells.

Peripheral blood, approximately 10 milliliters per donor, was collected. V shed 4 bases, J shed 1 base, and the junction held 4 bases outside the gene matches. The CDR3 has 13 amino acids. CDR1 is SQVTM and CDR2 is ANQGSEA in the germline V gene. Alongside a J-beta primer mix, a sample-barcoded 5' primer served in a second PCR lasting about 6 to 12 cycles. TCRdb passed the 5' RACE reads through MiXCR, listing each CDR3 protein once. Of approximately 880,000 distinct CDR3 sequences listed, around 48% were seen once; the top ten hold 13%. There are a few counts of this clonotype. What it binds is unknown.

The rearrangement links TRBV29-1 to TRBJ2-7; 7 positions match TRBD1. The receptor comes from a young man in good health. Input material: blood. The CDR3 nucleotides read TGCAGCGTTGCAGCAGGGGGATCCTACGAGCAGTACTTC. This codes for CSVAAGGSYEQYF.